Listed here is a single T cell receptor (beta chain). Its specific antigen is unknown. No per-base quality is available; no much larger clone lies one base away. Reading from cysteine to phenylalanine, the CDR3 counts 14 amino acids. Left in the record is the CDR3 DNA by itself, 42 bases read in frame from the first base. V is pared back by 0 bases and J by 7 bases, with 11 bases lying between the germline termini. Via the germline V gene, CDR1 is SGDLS and CDR2 YYNGEE. This sample was taken from a study of cytomegalovirus exposure and HLA in healthy donors (dated by TCRdb to about 2017). About the investigation overall: An earlier analysis of more than 550 of the donors reported 276 Gb of sequence data and 95 million to 140 million unique TCR beta sequences obtained from roughly 170 million T cells. A later genetic analysis used genome-wide SNP genotypes for about 65% of the roughly 670 donors, treating that subset as a discovery cohort. Every discovery cohort repertoire had been produced on one sequencing platform. Of the 300 to 450 genotyped donors, over 65% fell in the genetic ancestry cluster associated with self-reported Caucasian donors. A later analysis re-analyzed previously published TCR beta repertoires from roughly 690 donors and added high-resolution HLA genotyping to study TCR occurrence patterns. Typing coverage varied by locus: about 629-640 donors for A, B, C, DRB1 and DQB1; approximately 520 for DQA1; over 600 for DPA1; approximately 490 for DPB1. Class I and class II HLA loci were covered by the typing at four-digit resolution. The study used immunosequencing to profile the T cell repertoires of approximately 650 subjects and linked those repertoires to cytomegalovirus serostatus. To predict cytomegalovirus infection status, the study combined high-throughput TCR immunosequencing, statistical association of individual TCRs with disease status, and machine learning. Roughly 5 DR-DQ haplotypes were handled as single units for association and clustering, since linkage in the cohort was strong. Alongside the repertoire data, information on donor age, sex, ethnicity and CMV serostatus was compiled. Among about 390 genotyped donors of the cohort, an average of approximately 240,000 unique TCR beta nucleotide sequences were sequenced per donor, roughly 20% of them non-productive. The study aimed to test whether cataloging public T cell receptors could reveal signatures of past pathogen exposure. An earlier analysis of 587 of the donors applied high-throughput TCR beta sequencing to assess whether each TCR beta V gene segment acted as functional or pseudogenic. Rather than drawing on any new phenotypic data, the later analysis identified candidate immune exposures from TCR beta sequences and the way those sequences occurred across donors. Approximately 330 gigabases of sequencing data and approximately 92 million unique TCR sequences made up an early release that covered nearly 650 HLA-typed donors. Along with the approximately 650-subject first cohort, a separate validation cohort of over a hundred different subjects was used.

In total, over 600 healthy bone marrow donors made up the cohort. At the time of sampling, all cohort members were nominally healthy, though unrecorded immune exposures were likely present. The donor was CMV seronegative and was included in the group of over 300 seronegative cohort members. Every donor gave a peripheral blood sample, and the peripheral blood mononuclear cells from that sample were used for TCR beta sequencing. The Qiagen DNeasy Blood Extraction Kit was used to extract genomic DNA from the blood cell samples. Libraries came from the immunoSEQ multiplex PCR assay. For the multiplex PCR, a mixture combining 60 forward primers for TCR Vbeta segments and 13 reverse primers for TCR Jbeta segments was used. Amplification of the CDR3 region of rearranged TCR beta genes was performed with a multiplex PCR assay on genomic DNA. The amplified TCR beta libraries were sequenced on the Illumina HiSeq System as 87-base-pair reads. The study's own analysis went as follows. A later analysis tallied 70 million to 100 million unique TCR beta chains across the 666 repertoires, and about 10 million of those chains were shared by two or more donors. A nearest-neighbor algorithm error-corrected the raw reads and collapsed the reads into unique sequences, merging closely related sequences to remove PCR and sequencing errors. CDR3 sequences were aligned to IMGT reference sequences to assign V, D and J gene segments. Each retained sequence needed at least a six-nucleotide match to both a V gene segment and a J gene segment. A rearrangement counted as productive if the CDR3 had no stop codons and remained in frame with V and J, and every other rearrangement counted as non-productive. Following IMGT convention, CDR3 was defined as the stretch from the second conserved V-encoded cysteine to the conserved J-encoded phenylalanine. Sequences without an unambiguous match to a single V gene segment were excluded from the earlier analysis of a few hundred of the donors. In an earlier analysis of approximately 500 of the donors, a V segment was called functional when productive rearrangements were above 56.7%, and segregating when the standard deviation between donors exceeded 5%. To diagnose cytomegalovirus status from the catalog of TCR beta chain sequences, a statistical classification framework was built. In a later analysis, V and J genes were assigned by comparing TCR nucleotide sequences against IMGT/GENE-DB human TR gene sequences. A later analysis assigned CDR3 sequences and most-parsimonious VDJ recombination scenarios with the TCRdist pipeline. In a later analysis, each TCR beta chain was defined by its CDR3 amino acid sequence together with its V-gene family, and reads without a unique V-gene family were excluded. To address suspected cross-contamination and a sequencing artifact, a later analysis removed some 620 highly shared, low-generation-probability nucleotide sequences. A later analysis calculated a clonal expansion index for each public chain from normalized within-repertoire ranks of inferred template counts. A later analysis computed generation probabilities with a VDJ recombination model fitted to out-of-frame rearrangements, and checked the results against IGoR. A later analysis scored TCR-TCR, TCR-HLA and TCR-CMV co-occurrence with hypergeometric tests, applying a repertoire-size bias correction to TCR pairs. False discovery rates were estimated in a later analysis by permuting HLA or CMV assignments 20 times. A later analysis grouped co-occurring TCRs with DBSCAN, adding TCRdist sequence similarity when clustering within HLA-allele-positive subsets. For co-occurrence clustering, repertoires with fewer than 30,000 or more than 120,000 public chains were excluded, along with roughly 5 repertoires with anomalous nucleotide sharing. In TCRdb, the immuneACCESS table is reduced to in-frame sequences with V and J assigned. These tables do not hold every clone; where another copy was compared, an unresolved V gene accounts for under half, and the others remain unexplained. The DNA was the basis for D and trimming; V, J and clone size are from that table. Present in this sample are about 130,000 clones, roughly 80% of which were seen just once. The leading ten clones occupy approximately 1.2% of the sample.

Beyond this particular receptor, the publication reports: A further reported finding was that TCR beta sequences accurately predicted the HLA-A and HLA-B alleles for most subjects in the first cohort. The only immune exposure information available for the cohort was CMV serostatus. Most CMV-associated TCR beta chains appeared to be HLA-restricted in a later analysis, and the HLA associations seemed to be driven largely by CMV exposure. The cohort was sequenced for TCR beta chains only, and without alpha or paired-chain data the features that could be detected were limited. V-gene and J-gene trimming of TCR beta chains was associated with a missense DCLRE1C variant in a later genetic analysis, and the association was replicated in an independent cohort. Several of the top co-occurrence clusters appeared to be linked to parvovirus B19, influenza, CMV and Epstein-Barr virus, according to a later analysis. Correlated functional status among segregating V segments might reflect linkage disequilibrium, but an unknown experimental factor could not be ruled out. The study gave a list of about 160 TCR beta chains associated with cytomegalovirus. Over 15 rarely observed V segments, including chromosome 9 orphons, were excluded from the earlier analysis of a few hundred of the donors because counts were too low. The classifier was reported to diagnose cytomegalovirus status with high specificity and sensitivity in both the original cohort and the validation cohort. A later analysis found that TCR association rates varied across HLA loci, with DRB1 alleles showing the most associated TCRs and HLA-C alleles the fewest. Sequencing depth was assumed to be roughly uniform across donors in the presence/absence analyses, though that assumption may not hold. In an earlier analysis of roughly 560 of the donors, most TCR beta V segments were observed in productive rearrangements about 87% or about 30% of the time, broadly matching IMGT annotations. Because some donors lacked HLA typing at each locus, the association tests relied only on the typed subset. A later analysis found that HLA-associated TCR beta chains were more clonally expanded and had lower generation probabilities than equally common non-associated chains. When HLA alleles, especially DR and DQ, strongly co-occurred, TCR associations were difficult to assign to individual alleles. The sequencing pipeline was judged likely to have produced a cluster of highly shared sequence variants as a technical artifact. In vitro tests confirmed that a few of the cytomegalovirus-associated TCR beta chains recognize cytomegalovirus antigens. The authors suggested that the approach could potentially be generalized to other disease states and immunological phenotypes. Specific HLA alleles were associated with 15,000 to 20,000 TCR beta sequences at a false discovery rate of 0.05 in a later analysis. Some IMGT-functional V segments, including TRBV6-2 and TRBV6-3, could not be told apart with the 87-base-pair reads, so those segments were excluded. While some public TCRs were present in many individuals, most TCR sequences turned up only very rarely across donors. A later genetic analysis reported fewer N-insertions in productive TCRs among donors in an Asian-associated ancestry cluster than the approximately 670-donor mean.

Sequenced sample: PBMCs. The sequence joins TRBV9 to TRBJ2-1, with no confident D gene call. The TCR comes from a man aged 45-60 years in good health and CMV-seronegative. The CDR3 sequence is CASSVDSIVNEQFF. The nucleotide sequence is given as TGTGCCAGCAGCGTAGATAGTATCGTGAATGAGCAGTTCTTC.